This T cell receptor (beta chain) emerged from a study of blood T cells in healthy people across ages. With regard to this clonotype: Its antigen remains unknown.

Germline assignment: CDR1 MNHEY and CDR2 SVGEGT. The V end lost 1 base, the J end lost 8 bases, and 15 bases lay between the germline ends. This CDR3 spans 15 amino acids. Combining a sample-barcoded 5' primer with a J-beta primer mix, a second PCR ran for about 7 to 11 cycles. Via MiXCR, TCRdb re-called the 5' RACE reads, giving one row per CDR3 protein. This sample has 600,000 to 1,000,000 distinct CDR3 sequences; roughly 25% occur once, and the top ten carry roughly 3.8%. Whole-study results and caveats: It was held that diversity estimates obtained from one million T cells represented underestimates. Across samples, TCR beta diversity tracked strongly with naive T cell percentage.

The sample also formed part of further work on T cells of mothers and their children.

Sequencing was performed on blood. This TCR was recovered from a boy younger than 18 in good health. The V call is TRBV6-2 or TRBV6-3, the J call TRBJ2-1; tentative D call: TRBD1 (5 bases). CDR3 DNA sequence: TGTGCCAGCAGTTACTTGATAAACAGGCACGATGAGCAGTTCTTC. Translating gives CASSYLINRHDEQFF.